The present T cell receptor beta chain was sequenced within a study of naive and memory T cell subsets. Four subsets defined by CD45RA and CD27 were sorted after CD3, CD4, CD8 and live/dead staining. Ten or more counts support this clonotype. Germline CDR1 MNHNS, CDR2 SASEGT. The CDR3 extends over 14 amino acids. With 6 bases clipped from V and 7 bases from J, the junction kept 9 bases outside the gene matches. An equimolar mix of two oligonucleotides served as the beta constant-region primer for TRBC1 and TRBC2. The ligated cDNA underwent four PCR rounds using SP2 and nested alpha and beta constant-region primers. TCRdb independently ran MiXCR on the UMI-ligation and nested PCR reads; one entry per CDR3 protein. Found here are roughly 98,000 distinct CDR3 sequences, 6% to 7.5% of them singletons; the top ten hold around 1.6%.

The sequenced sample consisted of central memory CD4+ T cells from blood. J is TRBJ1-5 and V is TRBV6-1; 7 nucleotides line up with TRBD1. The TCR comes from a human donor in good health. The CDR3 coding sequence is TGTGCCAGCAGGGGTAACAGGGGTAAACAGCCCCAGCATTTT. Translated: CASRGNRGKQPQHF.